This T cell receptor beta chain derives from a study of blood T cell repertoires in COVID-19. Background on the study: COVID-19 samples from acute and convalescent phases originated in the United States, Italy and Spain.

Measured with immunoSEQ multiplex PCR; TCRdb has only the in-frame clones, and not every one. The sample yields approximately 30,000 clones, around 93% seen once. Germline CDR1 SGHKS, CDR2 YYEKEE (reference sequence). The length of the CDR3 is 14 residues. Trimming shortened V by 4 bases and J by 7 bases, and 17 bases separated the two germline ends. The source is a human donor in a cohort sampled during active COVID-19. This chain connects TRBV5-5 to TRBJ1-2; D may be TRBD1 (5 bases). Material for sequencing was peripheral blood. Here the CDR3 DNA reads TGTGCCAGCAGCCACCCAGGGAGCGGGGGTGGCTACACCTTC. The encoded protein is CASSHPGSGGGYTF.